This section outlines one T cell receptor (beta chain) sequence together with its context. Its antigen is unknown. The germline gives CDR1 GTSNPN, CDR2 SVGIG (reference sequence). CDR3 length equals 14 residues. Trimming took off 1 base at V and 0 bases at J, with 6 bases between the two ends. Produced via immunoSEQ multiplex PCR; TCRdb's table is partial and in-frame only. The table has tens of thousands of clones, 84% seen once. This sample was taken from a study of a mutant IDH1 vaccine in newly diagnosed glioma. Time point here: week 35, safety follow-up. All doses held 300 ug of mutant IDH1 20-mer peptide, with topical imiquimod.

The chain recombines TRBV30 with TRBJ1-4; D remains ambiguous. The sample consisted of PBMCs, taken from a glioma patient whose treatment included an IDH1 peptide vaccine. The source is a man aged 25 to 45 with glioma. CDR3 nucleotides: TGTGCCTGGAGTGGAGGATCAACTAATGAAAAACTGTTTTTT. It translates to CAWSGGSTNEKLFF. The full variable domain, completed using reference TRBV30 and TRBJ1-4, is SQTIHQWPATLVQPVGSPLSLECTVEGTSNPNLYWYRQAAGRGLQLLFYSVGIGQISSEVPQNLSASRPQDRQFILSSKKLLLSDSGFYLCAWSGGSTNEKLFFGSGTQLSVL.